This T cell receptor beta chain was identified during a study of shared T cell receptors in the human thymus. TCRdb keeps only in-frame clones here, not all; method: immunoSEQ multiplex PCR. Counted here are roughly 710,000 clones, 80% to 90% occurring once; the ten biggest clones make up around 0.0099%. This CDR3 comprises 14 residues. Germline V gene data show CDR1 as SQVTM and CDR2 as ANQGSEA. The V gene end was trimmed by 7 bases and the J gene end by 3 bases; junction bases not matched to a gene: 10. The sample was also reused in another study, on human thymus T cells.

The origin of this receptor is a girl in the first two years of life with a congenital heart defect. Sequencing input: thymocytes. This rearrangement joins TRBV29-1 to TRBJ2-7; TRBD1 agrees at 9 bases. The CDR3: CSALSRDRVYEQYF. The CDR3 coding sequence is TGCAGCGCCCTCTCCCGGGACAGGGTCTACGAGCAGTACTTC.